This paragraph reports one TCR beta chain. The sample comes from a study of T cell responses to AZD1222 COVID-19 vaccine. Germline CDR1 MRHNA, CDR2 SNTAGT. V was cut by 7 bases and J by 1 base, with 10 bases left in between. The CDR3 is 13 amino acids. The table came from immunoSEQ multiplex PCR; TCRdb's copy has only in-frame clones and leaves some out. The sample lists roughly 53,000 clones, less than 85% occurring once. The chain uses TRBV6-4 and TRBJ1-2; D is unclear. The sample here was peripheral blood, taken on day 0 of AZD1222 vaccination. This clonotype was sampled from an adult in good health. The CDR3 DNA reads as TGTGCCAGCATGGATCCGGTTAACTATGGCTACACCTTC. Its protein product is CASMDPVNYGYTF.